This is a list of T cell receptor beta chains from one sample in a study of regulatory T cells in long-lasting Graves disease. TCRdb processed the multiplex PCR reads anew with MiXCR; each CDR3 protein has one entry. The sample holds approximately 500,000 distinct CDR3 sequences, 20% to 25% seen once. Sequenced here: peripheral blood mononuclear cells (PBMCs), sampled when the disease was refractory, from a patient treated with antithyroid drugs. The receptor set was obtained from a female donor with Graves disease. CDR3s include the opening cysteine and the closing phenylalanine or tryptophan. The D gene is left open where the match is weak. The size entry is marked missing in some rows and otherwise reads once, few, many or a size class.

D: NA
J: TRBJ1-2
size: many
V: TRBV11-2
DNA: TGTGCCAGCAGCTTAGGCGTCTATGGCTACACCTTC
CDR3: CASSLGVYGYTF

D: TRBD1
J: TRBJ2-7
size: many
V: TRBV28
DNA: TGTGCCAGCAGCTTACAGGGGGCCTACGAGCAGTACTTC
CDR3: CASSLQGAYEQYF

D: NA
J: TRBJ2-1
size: NA
V: TRBV28
DNA: TGTGCCAGCAGTTTAGCTTACAATGAGCAGTTCTTC
CDR3: CASSLAYNEQFF

D: TRBD2
J: TRBJ2-1
size: few
V: TRBV11-3
DNA: TGTGCCAGCAGCTTAGGGACTAGCGGTTACAATGAGCAGTTCTTC
CDR3: CASSLGTSGYNEQFF

D: NA
J: TRBJ2-2
size: NA
V: TRBV5-1
DNA: TGCGCCAGCAGCTTGCTCGACTTTGGAGGGGCTAACACCGGGGAGCTGTTTTTT
CDR3: CASSLLDFGGANTGELFF

D: NA
J: TRBJ2-2
size: NA
V: TRBV19
DNA: TGTGCCAGTAGTATAGATCAAGCGGGCACCGGGGAGCTGTTTTTT
CDR3: CASSIDQAGTGELFF

D: TRBD2
J: TRBJ2-3
size: many
V: TRBV25-1
DNA: TGTGCCAGCAGTGAATATATATCGCTAGCGGGACTCAGCACAGATACGCAGTATTTT
CDR3: CASSEYISLAGLSTDTQYF

D: TRBD1
J: TRBJ2-5
size: NA
V: TRBV6-2/TRBV6-3
DNA: TGTGCCAGCAGTTACTCGACAGGGGGTACGGAGACCCAGTACTTC
CDR3: CASSYSTGGTETQYF

D: NA
J: TRBJ2-7
size: few
V: TRBV5-1
DNA: TGCGCCAGCAGCGCAGAGGGCAGGGGAGCACTCGCCTACGAGCAGTACTTC
CDR3: CASSAEGRGALAYEQYF

D: NA
J: TRBJ1-1
size: NA
V: TRBV4-1
DNA: TGCGCCAGCAGCCAATACGTAGGACAGTTGAACACTGAAGCTTTCTTT
CDR3: CASSQYVGQLNTEAFF

D: NA
J: TRBJ1-6
size: NA
V: TRBV5-1
DNA: TGCGCCAGCAGCCTGGTTTGGACACAGTATAATTCACCCCTCCACTTT
CDR3: CASSLVWTQYNSPLHF

D: NA
J: TRBJ1-1
size: many
V: TRBV20-1
DNA: TGCAGTGCTAGAGATCGTGGCCAGGGTGGTACTGAAGCTTTCTTT
CDR3: CSARDRGQGGTEAFF

D: NA
J: TRBJ1-6
size: NA
V: TRBV27
DNA: TGTGCCAGCAGTCTTCAGACCCCTTCACCCCTCCACTTT
CDR3: CASSLQTPSPLHF

D: NA
J: TRBJ2-3
size: NA
V: TRBV28
DNA: TGTGCCAGCAGTTTTAATTCATTCGGTTCAGATACGCAGTATTTT
CDR3: CASSFNSFGSDTQYF

D: NA
J: TRBJ1-1
size: many
V: TRBV5-1
DNA: TGCGCCAGCAGCTCTAGTTGGGACACTGAAGCTTTCTTT
CDR3: CASSSSWDTEAFF

D: NA
J: TRBJ1-1
size: few
V: TRBV30
DNA: TGTGCCTGGAGTGAAGTTGAAGCTTTCTTT
CDR3: CAWSEVEAFF

D: NA
J: TRBJ1-6
size: NA
V: TRBV28
DNA: TGTGCCAGCAGTTTTCTGGAGGGTTTGGCACCCCTCCACTTT
CDR3: CASSFLEGLAPLHF

D: TRBD2
J: TRBJ2-4
size: NA
V: TRBV19
DNA: TGTGCCAGTAGTACGCGGACTAGCGGGTTAGCCAAAAACATTCAGTACTTC
CDR3: CASSTRTSGLAKNIQYF

D: TRBD1
J: TRBJ2-5
size: many
V: TRBV7-2
DNA: TGTGCCAGCAGCTTCTGGACAGGATTAGAGACCCAGTACTTC
CDR3: CASSFWTGLETQYF

D: TRBD2
J: TRBJ2-7
size: few
V: TRBV5-1
DNA: TGCGCCAGCAGCGCTCGGGGGGGCGGGAGGAGCTACGAGCAGTACTTC
CDR3: CASSARGGGRSYEQYF

D: NA
J: TRBJ2-2
size: NA
V: TRBV14
DNA: TGTGCCAGCAGCCAAGGGTCGGTGGAGCTGTTTTTT
CDR3: CASSQGSVELFF

D: TRBD2
J: TRBJ2-7
size: NA
V: TRBV13
DNA: TGTGCCAGCAGCCCAGGGACTAGCGGGAGTGGCAGGCAGTACTTC
CDR3: CASSPGTSGSGRQYF

D: TRBD1
J: TRBJ2-7
size: many
V: TRBV12-3/TRBV12-4
DNA: TGTGCCAGCGGACGGGACAGGGGCCACGAGCAGTACTTC
CDR3: CASGRDRGHEQYF

D: NA
J: TRBJ2-6
size: NA
V: TRBV7-9
DNA: TGTGCCAGCAGCCCAAGACTGTACTCTGGGGCCAACGTCCTGACTTTC
CDR3: CASSPRLYSGANVLTF

D: NA
J: TRBJ1-2
size: NA
V: TRBV4-1
DNA: TGCGCCAGCAGCCAATTAGGTGGACAGAAGCTTGGCTACACCTTC
CDR3: CASSQLGGQKLGYTF

D: NA
J: TRBJ2-7
size: many
V: TRBV28
DNA: TGTGCCAGCAGTCAAGCGCAACTTAATTCCGAGCAGTACTTC
CDR3: CASSQAQLNSEQYF

D: TRBD1
J: TRBJ1-5
size: many
V: TRBV6-2/TRBV6-3
DNA: TGTGCCAGCAGCCCCGGGACAGGGGGTACTCAGCCCCAGCATTTT
CDR3: CASSPGTGGTQPQHF

D: NA
J: TRBJ1-5
size: many
V: TRBV28
DNA: TGTGCCAGCAGCTTTACAGGGAGCAATCAGCCCCAGCATTTT
CDR3: CASSFTGSNQPQHF

D: TRBD2
J: TRBJ2-7
size: few
V: TRBV20-1
DNA: TGCAGTGCTAGAGAGACTAGCGGGAGTTCCTACGAGCAGTACTTC
CDR3: CSARETSGSSYEQYF

D: NA
J: TRBJ1-1
size: many
V: TRBV30
DNA: TGTGCCTGGAGCAGCATGAACACTGAAGCTTTCTTT
CDR3: CAWSSMNTEAFF

D: NA
J: TRBJ1-2
size: many
V: TRBV12-3/TRBV12-4
DNA: TGTGCCAGCAGCTTTAGAGGGGATTATGGCTACACCTTC
CDR3: CASSFRGDYGYTF

D: NA
J: TRBJ2-6
size: NA
V: TRBV7-9
DNA: TGTGCCAGCAGCTTAGCGCGTCTCGGGGTGGGGGCCAACGTCCTGACTTTC
CDR3: CASSLARLGVGANVLTF

D: TRBD2
J: TRBJ2-5
size: few
V: TRBV10-1
DNA: TGCGCCAGCAGTGAGTCCCTAGCGGGGGGCCAAGAGACCCAGTACTTC
CDR3: CASSESLAGGQETQYF

D: TRBD2
J: TRBJ2-7
size: many
V: TRBV27
DNA: TGTGCCAGCAGTTTATCGTGGGAGCGGGGGGCCACCTACGAGCAGTACTTC
CDR3: CASSLSWERGATYEQYF

D: TRBD2
J: TRBJ2-5
size: NA
V: TRBV29-1
DNA: TGCAGCGGCGTTCCGGGACTAGCGGGAGTTACCCAGTACTTC
CDR3: CSGVPGLAGVTQYF

D: TRBD2
J: TRBJ2-7
size: many
V: TRBV28
DNA: TGTGCCAGCAGCTCAACGAGCGGGAGATACGAGCAGTACTTC
CDR3: CASSSTSGRYEQYF

D: NA
J: TRBJ1-1
size: many
V: TRBV5-1
DNA: TGCGCCAGCAGCTTGGATCAGGGCAACACTGAAGCTTTCTTT
CDR3: CASSLDQGNTEAFF

D: TRBD1
J: TRBJ1-5
size: many
V: TRBV3-1
DNA: TGTGCCAGCAGCCCCCGGGACAGGCATCAGCCCCAGCATTTT
CDR3: CASSPRDRHQPQHF

D: TRBD1
J: TRBJ1-4
size: few
V: TRBV18
DNA: TGTGCCAGCTCACCCTACAGGGGGCTTCGAGAAAAACTGTTTTTT
CDR3: CASSPYRGLREKLFF

D: TRBD2
J: TRBJ2-7
size: NA
V: TRBV13
DNA: TGTGCCAGCAGCTTAGGCCCCCTAGCGGGAGTTCGGTACGAGCAGTACTTC
CDR3: CASSLGPLAGVRYEQYF

D: TRBD1
J: TRBJ1-2
size: many
V: TRBV28
DNA: TGTGCCAGCAGTATTTACGGACAGGGGGCGAATGGCTACACCTTC
CDR3: CASSIYGQGANGYTF

D: NA
J: TRBJ2-2
size: NA
V: TRBV25-1
DNA: TGTGCCAGCAGTGCCCGGGACGGAGAGAACACCGGGGAGCTGTTTTTT
CDR3: CASSARDGENTGELFF

D: NA
J: TRBJ1-1
size: NA
V: TRBV14
DNA: TGTGCCAGCAGCCAAGGGGGCGGACTCGGTGAAGCTTTCTTT
CDR3: CASSQGGGLGEAFF

D: NA
J: TRBJ2-3
size: few
V: TRBV6-2/TRBV6-3
DNA: TGTGCCAGCAGTTACGGGGATACCACAGATACGCAGTATTTT
CDR3: CASSYGDTTDTQYF

D: NA
J: TRBJ2-7
size: NA
V: TRBV12-3/TRBV12-4
DNA: TGTGCCAGCAGTTTCCTTCCCGGCAGGGACCCCCACGAGCAGTACTTC
CDR3: CASSFLPGRDPHEQYF

D: TRBD1
J: TRBJ2-7
size: few
V: TRBV11-3
DNA: TGTGCCAGCAGCTTTGGACAGGGCCTCGACTACGAGCAGTACTTC
CDR3: CASSFGQGLDYEQYF

D: NA
J: TRBJ2-2
size: NA
V: TRBV7-2
DNA: TGTGCCAGCAGCCGTTCTATTGCCGGGGAGCTGTTTTTT
CDR3: CASSRSIAGELFF

D: TRBD2
J: TRBJ2-1
size: NA
V: TRBV2
DNA: TGTGCCAGCAGTCAACTAGCGGGGGCGTACAATGAGCAGTTCTTC
CDR3: CASSQLAGAYNEQFF